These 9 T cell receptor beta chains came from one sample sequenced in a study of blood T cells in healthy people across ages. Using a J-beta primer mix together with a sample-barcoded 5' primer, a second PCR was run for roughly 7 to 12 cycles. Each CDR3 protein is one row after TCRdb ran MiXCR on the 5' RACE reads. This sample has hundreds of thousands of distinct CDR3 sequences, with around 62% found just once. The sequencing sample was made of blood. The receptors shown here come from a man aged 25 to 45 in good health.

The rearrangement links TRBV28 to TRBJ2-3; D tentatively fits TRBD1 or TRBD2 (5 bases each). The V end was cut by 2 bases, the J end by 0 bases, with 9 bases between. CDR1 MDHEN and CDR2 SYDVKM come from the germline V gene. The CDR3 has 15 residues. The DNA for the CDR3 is TGTGCCAGCAGTTTACAGGGAGTTAGCACAGATACGCAGTATTTT. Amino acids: CASSLQGVSTDTQYF.

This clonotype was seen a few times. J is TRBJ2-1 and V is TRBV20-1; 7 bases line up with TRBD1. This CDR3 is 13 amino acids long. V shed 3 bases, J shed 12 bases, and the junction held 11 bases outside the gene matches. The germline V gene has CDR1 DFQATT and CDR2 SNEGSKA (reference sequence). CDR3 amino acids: CSASPSRGTWQFF. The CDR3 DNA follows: TGCAGTGCTAGCCCCTCCAGGGGGACGTGGCAGTTCTTC.

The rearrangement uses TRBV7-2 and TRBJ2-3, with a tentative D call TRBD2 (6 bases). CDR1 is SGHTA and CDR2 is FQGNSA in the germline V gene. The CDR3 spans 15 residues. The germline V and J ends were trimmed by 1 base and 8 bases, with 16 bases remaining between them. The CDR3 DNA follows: TGTGCCAGCAGCTTAGTCCGCGGGGAGGCTGGTACGCAGTATTTT. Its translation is CASSLVRGEAGTQYF.

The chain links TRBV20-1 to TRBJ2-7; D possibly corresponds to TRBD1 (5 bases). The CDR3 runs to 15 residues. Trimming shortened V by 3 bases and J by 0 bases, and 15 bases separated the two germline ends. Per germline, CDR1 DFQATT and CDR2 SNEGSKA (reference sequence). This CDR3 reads CSASGPGYSSYEQYF. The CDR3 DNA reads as TGCAGTGCTAGTGGCCCAGGGTATAGCTCCTACGAGCAGTACTTC.

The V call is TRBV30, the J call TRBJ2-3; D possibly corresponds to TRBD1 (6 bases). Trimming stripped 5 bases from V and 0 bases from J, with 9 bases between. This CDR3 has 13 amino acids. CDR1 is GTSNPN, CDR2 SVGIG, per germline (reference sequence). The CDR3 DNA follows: TGTGCCTGGCAGGGGATTAGCACAGATACGCAGTATTTT. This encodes CAWQGISTDTQYF.

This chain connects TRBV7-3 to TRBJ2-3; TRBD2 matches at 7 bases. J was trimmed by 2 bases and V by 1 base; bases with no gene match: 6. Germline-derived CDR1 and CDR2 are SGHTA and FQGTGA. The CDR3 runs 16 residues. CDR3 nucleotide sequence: TGTGCCAGCAGCTTAAGCGGCGGGGGAAACACAGATACGCAGTATTTT. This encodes CASSLSGGGNTDTQYF.

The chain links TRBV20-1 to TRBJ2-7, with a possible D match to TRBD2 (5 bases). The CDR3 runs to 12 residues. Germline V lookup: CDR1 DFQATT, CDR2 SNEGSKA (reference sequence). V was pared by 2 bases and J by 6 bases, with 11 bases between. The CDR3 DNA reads TGCAGTGCTAGACTTTGGGCGGGCGAGCAGTACTTC. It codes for CSARLWAGEQYF.

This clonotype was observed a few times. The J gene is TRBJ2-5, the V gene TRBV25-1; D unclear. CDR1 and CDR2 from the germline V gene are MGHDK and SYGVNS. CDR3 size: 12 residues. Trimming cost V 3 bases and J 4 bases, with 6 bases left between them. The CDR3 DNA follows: TGTGCCAGCAGTGACTTCCCAGAGACCCAGTACTTC. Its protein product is CASSDFPETQYF.

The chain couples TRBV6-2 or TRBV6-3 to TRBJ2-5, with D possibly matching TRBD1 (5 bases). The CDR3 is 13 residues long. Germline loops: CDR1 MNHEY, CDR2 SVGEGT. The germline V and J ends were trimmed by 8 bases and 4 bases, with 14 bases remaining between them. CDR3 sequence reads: CASFGQLPETQYF. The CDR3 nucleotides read TGTGCCAGCTTCGGACAACTCCCAGAGACCCAGTACTTC.